This T cell receptor (beta chain) was identified in a study of blood T cell repertoires in COVID-19. Study details: Samples of COVID-19 (acute and convalescent) were obtained from the United States, Italy and Spain.

Trimming removed 0 bases from V and 7 bases from J, with 7 bases in between. This CDR3 has 13 residues. Germline V gene lookup returns CDR1 SGHRS and CDR2 YFSETQ. Only in-frame clones appear in the TCRdb table, and some are missing; sequencing was by immunoSEQ multiplex PCR. Among roughly 350,000 clones, less than 85% were seen once, and the ten largest hold around 3.4%. The source is a woman aged 18-29 years with acute or convalescent COVID-19. The specimen was peripheral blood. The rearrangement links TRBV5-1 to TRBJ1-4, with D perhaps TRBD1 (5 bases). CDR3 sequence: CASSLDQGEKLFF. DNA for the CDR3: TGCGCCAGCAGCTTGGACCAGGGTGAAAAACTGTTTTTT.